Below, 23 T cell receptor beta chains from the same sample are listed, as sequenced in a study of early T cells in non-severe SARS-CoV-2 infection. TCRdb passed the 5' RACE reads through MiXCR, listing each CDR3 protein once. Seen here are under 40,000 distinct CDR3 sequences, 5.5% to 6.5% observed once, and the top ten hold about 7.3%. The sample comprised whole blood. The source of these receptors is an adult who was a healthcare worker with PCR-confirmed SARS-CoV-2 infection or an uninfected control (not recorded which).

This clonotype was counted ten times or more. This rearrangement joins TRBV6-2 or TRBV6-3 to TRBJ1-5; D gene unclear. The V and J ends lost 5 bases and 3 bases respectively, with 5 bases between them. The CDR3 runs to 12 residues. In germline, CDR1 is MNHEY, CDR2 SVGEGT. CDR3: CASSRDNQPQHF. CDR3 nucleotide sequence: TGTGCCAGCAGTCGGGACAATCAGCCCCAGCATTTT.

This clonotype occurred many times. The V and J genes are TRBV5-4 and TRBJ1-4; D may be TRBD1 (5 bases). In germline, CDR1 is SGHNT, CDR2 YYREEE (reference sequence). The CDR3 runs 15 residues. Trimming shortened V by 4 bases and J by 6 bases, and 16 bases separated the two germline ends. DNA of the CDR3: TGTGCCAGCAGCAAGAAGGGACGCACGGATGAAAAACTGTTTTTT. It is translated as CASSKKGRTDEKLFF.

There are many counts of this clonotype. This sequence joins TRBV4-2 and TRBJ2-4, with D perhaps matching TRBD2 (5 bases). There are 17 residues in the CDR3. Trimming removed 0 bases at V and 9 bases at J, with 21 bases between. Germline-derived CDR1 and CDR2 are LGHNA and YNFKEQ. In DNA, the CDR3 is TGTGCCAGCAGCCAAGATCTCAGGACTCCAAAAGATGGCATTCAGTACTTC. Translating gives CASSQDLRTPKDGIQYF.

The gene calls are TRBV28 and TRBJ2-7, with unresolved D. The CDR3 covers 13 residues. V lost 7 bases to trimming and J lost 2 bases, with 12 bases between them. Germline V gene lookup returns CDR1 MDHEN and CDR2 SYDVKM. The CDR3 loop reads CASTPPAPYEQYF. The CDR3 DNA follows: TGTGCCAGCACCCCCCCCGCCCCCTACGAGCAGTACTTC.

This clonotype has ten or more counts. The chain recombines TRBV7-2 with TRBJ1-1; D gene ambiguous. V lost 5 bases and J lost 5, with 15 bases in between. This CDR3 is built from 14 residues. CDR1 and CDR2 from the germline V gene are SGHTA and FQGNSA. CDR3 coding DNA: TGTGCCAGCAGCCCCCGGGGAGGTAAAACTGAAGCTTTCTTT. This gives the protein CASSPRGGKTEAFF.

This clonotype was seen at least ten times. V is TRBV5-4 and J is TRBJ2-7; TRBD2 aligns across 15 bases. This CDR3 is 17 amino acids long. Germline V gene sequence: CDR1 SGHNT, CDR2 YYREEE (reference sequence). V gave up 4 bases and J gave up 6 bases; unmatched junction bases: 11. CDR3 nucleotide sequence: TGTGCCAGCAGCCCCGGGACTAGCGGGAGGAATATGCGCGAGCAGTACTTC. Translation: CASSPGTSGRNMREQYF.

This chain joins TRBV20-1 and TRBJ2-7; 10 nucleotides match TRBD2. Per the germline V gene, CDR1 is DFQATT and CDR2 is SNEGSKA (reference sequence). There are 15 residues in the CDR3. V was clipped by 1 base and J by 5 bases; unmatched bases: 8. CDR3 loop: CSARAVAGGGNEQYF. CDR3 DNA: TGCAGTGCTAGAGCGGTAGCGGGAGGAGGGAACGAGCAGTACTTC.

Ten or more counts support this clonotype. The chain uses TRBV9 and TRBJ2-1; 7 bases match TRBD2. CDR1 is SGDLS, CDR2 YYNGEE, per germline. The CDR3 has 17 amino acids. Trimming removed 4 bases from V and 0 bases from J; junction bases left unmatched: 10. The chain's CDR3 is CASSNPARTSSYNEQFF. Written as DNA, the CDR3 is TGTGCCAGCAGCAATCCAGCTCGGACTAGCTCCTACAATGAGCAGTTCTTC.

The rearrangement links TRBV20-1 to TRBJ2-3; either TRBD1 or TRBD2 may supply D (5 bases each). Germline CDR1 DFQATT, CDR2 SNEGSKA (reference sequence). Between the trimmed V and J ends, which lost 6 bases and 0 bases, there was a span of 10 bases. The CDR3 spans 13 residues. The CDR3 coding sequence is TGCAGTGCCCCGGGGCCTAGCACAGATACGCAGTATTTT. Its protein is CSAPGPSTDTQYF.

This clonotype was seen a few times. The germline gene is not matched at one end of the junction; a read error may be the cause. The rearrangement uses TRBV5-4 and TRBJ2-7; possibly TRBD1 for D (6 bases). This CDR3 has 13 amino acids. CDR1 is SGHNT and CDR2 is YYREEE in the germline V gene (reference sequence). CDR3 sequence (DNA): TGTGCCAGCAGCTACGGGACATCCTCCGAGCAGTACTTC. Protein product: CASSYGTSSEQYF.

This clonotype was seen repeatedly, ten times or more. This chain joins TRBV7-3 and TRBJ2-5, with 7 bases that match TRBD1. This CDR3 is built from 16 residues. Trimming took 3 bases from V and 0 from J; bases not matched to a gene: 7. Germline CDR1 and CDR2: SGHTA and FQGTGA. The CDR3 loop is CASSFFKQGYQETQYF. CDR3 bases: TGTGCCAGCAGCTTCTTCAAACAGGGGTACCAAGAGACCCAGTACTTC.

This clonotype was recorded many times. The rearrangement links TRBV15 to TRBJ1-1; D remains ambiguous. The germline CDR1 and CDR2 sequences are LNHNV and YYDKDF (reference sequence). CDR3 size: 13 residues. V lost 3 bases and J 1 base, leaving 6 bases between the germline ends. In DNA form, the CDR3 reads TGTGCCACCAGCAGCTTGGCGAACACTGAAGCTTTCTTT. Translated, it gives CATSSLANTEAFF.

Judged by abundance, this clonotype is medium-sized. The chain links TRBV5-5 to TRBJ2-3; D uncertain. The germline V gene encodes CDR1 SGHKS and CDR2 YYEKEE (reference sequence). This CDR3 has 14 amino acids. Trimming pared 0 bases from V and 4 bases from J, leaving 9 bases between. CDR3 region: CASSLDIGADTQYF. The DNA of the CDR3 is TGTGCCAGCAGCTTGGACATAGGTGCAGATACGCAGTATTTT.

The chain combines TRBV5-1 with TRBJ2-1, with D perhaps TRBD1 (6 bases). There are 14 residues in the CDR3. The V gene's germline CDR1 is SGHRS and CDR2 YFSETQ. V lost 8 bases and J lost 2, with 14 bases in between. In DNA form, the CDR3 reads TGCGCCAGTTACCGGGACAACACCTACAATGAGCAGTTCTTC. This gives the protein CASYRDNTYNEQFF.

Many counts were recorded for this clonotype. The chain carries TRBV5-4 and TRBJ1-2; TRBD1 agrees at 11 bases. CDR3 size: 15 residues. Germline V lookup: CDR1 SGHNT, CDR2 YYREEE (reference sequence). V lost 4 bases and J lost 8; bases outside the gene matches: 10. In DNA form, the CDR3 reads TGTGCCAGCAGCCAGTTGGGACAGGGGGAAATCGGCTACACCTTC. It is translated as CASSQLGQGEIGYTF.

This clonotype turned up a few times. The chain employs TRBV5-1 and TRBJ1-2, with 9 bases that match TRBD1. Germline assignment: CDR1 SGHRS and CDR2 YFSETQ. J lost 5 bases, V lost 5 bases, and 7 bases had no gene match. CDR3 length equals 14 residues. CDR3 nucleotides: TGCGCCAGCAGAACCGGGACAGGGCGATATGGCTACACCTTC. Protein: CASRTGTGRYGYTF.

This clonotype was observed at least ten times. The chain carries TRBV4-2 and TRBJ1-2; D remains unclear. From germline, CDR1 is LGHNA and CDR2 YNFKEQ. The CDR3 is 15 amino acids. V gave up 0 bases and J gave up 2 bases, with 10 bases separating them. The CDR3 nucleotides are TGTGCCAGCAGCCAAGATGTTTACTCCAACTATGGCTACACCTTC. Translated: CASSQDVYSNYGYTF.

This clonotype appeared many times. The V and J genes are TRBV4-1 and TRBJ1-1; no definite D call. The CDR3 extends over 14 amino acids. Germline CDR1 reads MGHRA; CDR2 reads YSYEKL. Trimming stripped 4 bases from V and 4 bases from J, with 13 bases between. CDR3 protein: CASSLRTGGTEAFF. CDR3 sequence (DNA): TGCGCCAGCAGCCTCCGAACGGGTGGCACTGAAGCTTTCTTT.

This clonotype was recorded many times. V usage is TRBV5-1 and J usage is TRBJ2-1; perhaps TRBD1 as D (6 bases). Looked up from germline, CDR1 is SGHRS and CDR2 is YFSETQ. CDR3 size: 14 residues. V lost 2 bases and J lost 7, with 13 bases in between. CDR3 loop: CASSFNRVQNEQFF. As DNA, the CDR3 is TGCGCCAGCAGCTTTAACAGGGTACAGAATGAGCAGTTCTTC.

In its sample, this clonotype was seen many times. The rearrangement joins TRBV5-1 to TRBJ1-2; D is unresolved. The CDR3 runs to 15 residues. Germline CDR1 reads SGHRS; CDR2 reads YFSETQ. Trimming removed 3 bases at V and 4 bases at J, with 16 bases between. In DNA, the CDR3 is TGCGCCAGCAGCTCTGCAGGCCGAAGTCCCTATGGCTACACCTTC. Translated: CASSSAGRSPYGYTF.

This clonotype occurred many times. This chain joins TRBV29-1 and TRBJ1-3; a weak D match, TRBD1 (5 bases). Per the germline V gene, CDR1 is SQVTM and CDR2 is ANQGSEA. V dropped 4 bases and J dropped 0 bases, with 10 bases sitting between them. The CDR3 consists of 14 residues. The CDR3 coding sequence is TGCAGCGTTGGGCGGGGGAGCTCTGGAAACACCATATATTTT. Protein: CSVGRGSSGNTIYF.

CDR3: CASSQTGTGAVGYTF. The CDR3 DNA reads TGTGCCAGCAGCCAAACCGGGACAGGGGCTGTTGGCTACACCTTC. This chain joins TRBV9 and TRBJ1-2, with 10 nucleotides matching TRBD1. Trimming at V came to 4 bases and at J to 7 bases, leaving 10 bases not matched to a gene. Germline lookup yields CDR1 SGDLS and CDR2 YYNGEE. CDR3 length equals 15 residues.

The J gene is TRBJ1-5, the V gene TRBV2, with a weak D call TRBD1 (5 bases). This CDR3 is 12 amino acids long. CDR1 and CDR2 (germline): SNHLY, FYNNEI. V lost 8 bases and J lost 7, with 12 bases in between. The chain's CDR3 is CASSRGGQPQHF. The DNA of the CDR3 is TGTGCCAGCTCGAGGGGCGGCCAGCCCCAGCATTTT.